The 3 T cell receptor beta chains given below trace back to one sample, sequenced in a study of STAT3 mutations in large granular lymphocyte leukemia. Their target antigens are unknown. Study-wide points: At least one immunodominant TCR beta clonotype appeared in every T-cell large granular lymphocyte leukemia patient.

The assay was immunoSEQ multiplex PCR, and TCRdb's table has in-frame clones only and misses some. The sample has about 10,000 clones, approximately 50% seen once. Material: peripheral blood mononuclear cells. The receptor set was obtained from a boy younger than 18 with T-cell large granular lymphocyte leukemia. Some clones in this sample may be carry-over from other donors' samples.

The sample holds one count of this clone. This chain connects TRBV6-1 to TRBJ1-5, with D unclear. Per the germline V gene, CDR1 is MNHNS and CDR2 is SASEGT. V was trimmed by 2 bases and J by 7 bases, leaving 9 bases between them. The CDR3 loop spans 13 amino acids. The CDR3 protein is CASSERALQPQHF. Written as DNA, the CDR3 is TGTGCCAGCAGTGAAAGGGCCTTGCAGCCCCAGCATTTT.

This clone came up a few times. The chain uses TRBV5-6 and TRBJ1-6; D not resolved. The CDR3 is made up of 15 amino acids. CDR1 is SGHDT and CDR2 is YYEEEE in the germline V gene. V dropped 0 bases and J dropped 2 bases, with 6 bases sitting between them. The CDR3 spells CASSLAVTYNSPLHF. Written as DNA, the CDR3 is TGTGCCAGCAGCTTGGCGGTGACCTATAATTCACCCCTCCACTTT.

V gene TRBV6-1 combines with J gene TRBJ2-3; D perhaps matches TRBD1 (5 bases). The CDR3 runs 15 residues. Germline V gene lookup returns CDR1 MNHNS and CDR2 SASEGT. V shed 5 bases and J shed 0 bases, with 12 bases lying between them. CDR3 in DNA: TGTGCCAGCAGTTTTTCAGGGCTGAGCACAGATACGCAGTATTTT. As protein: CASSFSGLSTDTQYF.